These T cell receptor beta chains were read from a single sample in a study of T cell repertoires in urothelial bladder cancer. The table came from immunoSEQ multiplex PCR; TCRdb's copy has only in-frame clones and leaves some out. The sample lists 6,800 or so clones; over 55% were seen once. Sequenced input: tumor-infiltrating cells from bladder cancer. The receptors shown here come from a human donor with urothelial carcinoma. Each CDR3 is given with its conserved first and last residue. D genes are given only for firm matches. Clone size is shown for a subset of rows, as once, few, many or a class of expanded clone.

d_call | clone_size | j_call | v_call | cdr3_aa | cdr3_nt
TRBD1 | once | TRBJ2-1 | TRBV7-2 | CASSWYRDSHEQFF | TGTGCCAGCAGCTGGTACCGGGACAGCCATGAGCAGTTCTTC
TRBD2 | NA | TRBJ2-2 | TRBV9 | CASSLGLAGRAGELFF | TGTGCCAGCAGCCTCGGACTAGCGGGAAGGGCCGGGGAGCTGTTTTTT
TRBD1 | NA | TRBJ2-5 | TRBV18 | CASSPLGQDQETQYF | TGTGCCAGCTCACCCCTCGGACAGGACCAAGAGACCCAGTACTTC
NA | NA | TRBJ2-3 | TRBV30 | CAWSVGGDTQYF | TGTGCCTGGAGTGTGGGGGGAGATACGCAGTATTTT
TRBD1 | few | TRBJ1-6 | TRBV6-5 | CASRGTGNSPLHF | TGTGCCAGCAGGGGGACAGGCAATTCACCCCTCCACTTT
NA | NA | TRBJ1-2 | TRBV28 | CASSSVDNYGYTF | TGTGCCAGCAGTTCCGTTGATAACTATGGCTACACCTTC
TRBD2 | NA | TRBJ2-1 | TRBV6-4 | CASSSGGDNEQFF | TGTGCCAGTTCTAGCGGGGGGGACAATGAGCAGTTCTTC
NA | NA | TRBJ1-6 | TRBV7-8 | CASSAAGTAGRNSPLHF | TGTGCCAGCAGCGCGGCAGGGACGGCAGGTCGGAATTCACCCCTCCACTTT
NA | few | TRBJ1-2 | TRBV15 | CATSPGQGYGYTF | TGTGCCACCAGCCCCGGCCAGGGCTATGGCTACACCTTC
NA | few | TRBJ1-2 | TRBV5-1 | CASSAAANYGYTF | TGCGCCAGCAGCGCGGCGGCTAACTATGGCTACACCTTC
TRBD1 | NA | TRBJ1-4 | TRBV7-9 | CASSRDRAGEKLFF | TGTGCCAGCAGCCGGGACAGGGCGGGAGAAAAACTGTTTTTT
TRBD1 | once | TRBJ2-1 | TRBV7-3 | CASSVGTGGGNEQFF | TGTGCCAGCAGCGTCGGGACAGGGGGAGGTAATGAGCAGTTCTTC
TRBD1 | NA | TRBJ1-2 | TRBV19 | CASKPGQANYGYTF | TGTGCCAGTAAGCCAGGACAGGCTAACTATGGCTACACCTTC
NA | few | TRBJ1-6 | TRBV30 | CAARGEYNSPLHF | TGTGCCGCCCGGGGGGAATATAATTCACCCCTCCACTTT
NA | NA | TRBJ2-2 | TRBV7-3 | CASSPSGVRVVTGELFF | TGTGCCAGCAGCCCTTCGGGTGTCAGGGTGGTCACCGGGGAGCTGTTTTTT
NA | NA | TRBJ2-1 | TRBV27 | CASSSRLAYNEQFF | TGTGCCAGCAGTTCCAGACTAGCCTACAATGAGCAGTTCTTC
TRBD2 | NA | TRBJ2-3 | TRBV7-2 | CASSGSGGHDTQYF | TGTGCCAGCAGCGGTAGCGGGGGGCACGATACGCAGTATTTT
TRBD1 | NA | TRBJ2-1 | TRBV7-2 | CASQWTGDNEQFF | TGTGCCAGCCAGTGGACAGGCGACAATGAGCAGTTCTTC
TRBD1 | NA | TRBJ2-5 | TRBV7-3 | CASSRTGRGETQYF | TGTGCCAGCAGCCGGACAGGGCGGGGAGAGACCCAGTACTTC
NA | NA | TRBJ2-6 | TRBV19 | CASSIDRRPGANVLTF | TGTGCCAGTAGTATCGATAGGCGCCCTGGGGCCAACGTCCTGACTTTC
TRBD1 | NA | TRBJ2-2 | TRBV4-2 | CASSYGQGSTGELFF | TGTGCCAGCAGCTACGGACAGGGTAGCACCGGGGAGCTGTTTTTT
NA | few | TRBJ2-3 | TRBV7-3 | CASSLIGRIDTQYF | TGTGCCAGCAGCTTAATTGGCCGAATAGATACGCAGTATTTT
NA | NA | TRBJ2-5 | TRBV2 | CASGLGEIQETQYF | TGTGCCAGCGGGCTAGGAGAGATACAAGAGACCCAGTACTTC
NA | NA | TRBJ1-3 | TRBV10-1 | CASSPHLGIRRSGNTIYF | TGCGCCAGCAGTCCCCATTTGGGTATTCGGCGCTCTGGAAACACCATATATTTT
TRBD1 | NA | TRBJ2-2 | TRBV5-1 | CASSWGTGASTGELFF | TGCGCCAGCAGCTGGGGGACAGGGGCGAGCACCGGGGAGCTGTTTTTT
NA | NA | TRBJ1-5 | TRBV7-2 | CASSLALMSNQPQHF | TGTGCCAGCAGCTTAGCGCTCATGAGCAATCAGCCCCAGCATTTT
NA | NA | TRBJ1-1 | TRBV6-1 | CASRRHVQMNTEAFF | TGTGCCAGCAGAAGACACGTACAGATGAACACTGAAGCTTTCTTT
TRBD1 | NA | TRBJ1-2 | TRBV4-1 | CASSPTGTGRKGYTF | TGCGCCAGCAGCCCGACAGGGACGGGTCGGAAAGGCTACACCTTC
NA | NA | TRBJ1-6 | TRBV2 | CASSGDFYNSPLHF | TGTGCCAGCAGTGGGGATTTCTATAATTCACCCCTCCACTTT
TRBD1 | few | TRBJ2-7 | TRBV19 | CASSIRGPYEQYF | TGTGCCAGTAGTATAAGGGGGCCCTACGAGCAGTACTTC
NA | NA | TRBJ1-4 | TRBV6-1 | CASGGRGDEKLFF | TGTGCCAGCGGAGGACGAGGAGATGAAAAACTGTTTTTT
NA | NA | TRBJ1-1 | TRBV6-6 | CASGRETEAFF | TGTGCCAGTGGACGGGAAACTGAAGCTTTCTTT
TRBD1 | few | TRBJ2-3 | TRBV2 | CASRELQGRADTQYF | TGTGCCAGCAGGGAACTACAGGGGCGGGCAGATACGCAGTATTTT
TRBD1 | NA | TRBJ1-1 | TRBV25-1 | CASSEPGQVNTEAFF | TGTGCCAGCAGTGAACCGGGACAGGTGAACACTGAAGCCTTCTTT
NA | NA | TRBJ1-2 | TRBV2 | CASSEAGAGYTF | TGTGCCAGCAGTGAGGCGGGGGCCGGCTACACCTTC
NA | NA | TRBJ1-1 | TRBV7-9 | CASRPYSGLTEAFF | TGTGCCAGCAGGCCTTACAGTGGACTCACTGAAGCTTTCTTT
NA | NA | TRBJ1-5 | TRBV7-2 | CASKLNGGPLNQPQHF | TGTGCCAGCAAGTTAAACGGGGGGCCCCTAAATCAGCCCCAGCATTTT
TRBD1 | few | TRBJ1-6 | TRBV5-1 | CASSAGQGNNSPLHF | TGCGCCAGCAGCGCGGGACAGGGGAATAATTCACCCCTCCACTTT
TRBD1 | NA | TRBJ2-7 | TRBV11-1 | CASSYYPNRDSYEQYF | TGTGCCAGCAGTTACTACCCTAACCGGGACAGCTACGAGCAGTACTTC
NA | NA | TRBJ2-2 | TRBV14 | CASSPLAVSNTGELFF | TGTGCCAGCAGCCCCTTAGCGGTTTCGAACACCGGGGAGCTGTTTTTT
TRBD2 | once | TRBJ2-1 | TRBV18 | CASSSRASGDNNEQFF | TGTGCCAGCTCATCAAGGGCTAGCGGGGATAACAATGAGCAGTTCTTC
NA | NA | TRBJ2-2 | TRBV7-9 | CASSLLENGELFF | TGTGCCAGCAGCTTACTAGAGAACGGGGAGCTGTTTTTT
TRBD1 | few | TRBJ2-3 | TRBV2 | CARGTENTDTQYF | TGTGCCAGAGGGACAGAGAACACAGATACGCAGTATTTT
NA | NA | TRBJ1-5 | TRBV19 | CASRGGQPQPQHF | TGTGCCAGTAGGGGCGGACAACCACAGCCCCAGCATTTT
NA | NA | TRBJ2-7 | TRBV14 | CASSFMGYEQYF | TGTGCCAGCAGCTTTATGGGATACGAGCAGTACTTC
NA | NA | TRBJ2-1 | TRBV7-3 | CASSPQGGLYNEQFF | TGTGCCAGCAGCCCCCAAGGGGGGCTTTACAATGAGCAGTTCTTC
TRBD1 | NA | TRBJ2-3 | TRBV5-1 | CASSLGDRANPSTDTQYF | TGCGCCAGCAGCCTCGGGGACAGGGCGAATCCTAGCACAGATACGCAGTATTTT
NA | NA | TRBJ2-1 | TRBV29-1 | CSLSDNNEQFF | TGCAGCCTCTCGGACAACAATGAGCAGTTCTTC
TRBD1 | NA | TRBJ1-5 | TRBV19 | CASSFRTGPSNQPQHF | TGTGCCAGTAGTTTCCGGACAGGGCCTAGCAATCAGCCCCAGCATTTT